This is a list of T cell receptor beta chains from one sample in a study of human T cells and chemical hapten exposure. MiXCR was run by TCRdb on the RACE reads, yielding one entry per CDR3 protein. The data hold about 84,000 distinct CDR3 sequences, with around 9.3% observed a single time. Material: whole blood, obtained in connection with sensitization to the hapten diphenylcyclopropenone (DPC). Every receptor here comes from a woman between 45 and 60 years old with alopecia areata. Some clones in this sample may be carry-over from other donors' samples. CDR3s include the opening cysteine and the closing phenylalanine or tryptophan. Each record gives: CDR3 protein, V gene, D gene. D genes are given only for firm matches.

CDR3 protein: CASSSSGGDQPQHF; V gene: TRBV5-1; D gene: TRBD1
CDR3 protein: CASSQGQAGTGELFF; V gene: TRBV5-1; D gene: TRBD1
CDR3 protein: CASSLLSYEQYF; V gene: TRBV12-3/TRBV12-4; D gene: .
CDR3 protein: CASSRRALAGTGELFF; V gene: TRBV11-3; D gene: .
CDR3 protein: CASSFGLGFGTQYF; V gene: TRBV7-9; D gene: .
CDR3 protein: CASSQGPGLAYEQYF; V gene: TRBV4-1; D gene: TRBD2
CDR3 protein: CATSESGLDTQYF; V gene: TRBV24-1; D gene: .
CDR3 protein: CASSYPPSTEAFF; V gene: TRBV12-3/TRBV12-4; D gene: .
CDR3 protein: CASSQDFSGTDTQYF; V gene: TRBV4-1; D gene: .
CDR3 protein: CASSAQGGDQPQHF; V gene: TRBV10-2; D gene: .
CDR3 protein: CSVELAKGAFF; V gene: TRBV29-1; D gene: .
CDR3 protein: CASSLAKSAIGTDTQYF; V gene: TRBV5-1; D gene: .
CDR3 protein: CSAVDTSGNEQYF; V gene: TRBV20-1; D gene: .
CDR3 protein: CASLGTITDTQYF; V gene: TRBV2; D gene: TRBD2
CDR3 protein: CASSQTSGTPNEQFF; V gene: TRBV7-9; D gene: TRBD2